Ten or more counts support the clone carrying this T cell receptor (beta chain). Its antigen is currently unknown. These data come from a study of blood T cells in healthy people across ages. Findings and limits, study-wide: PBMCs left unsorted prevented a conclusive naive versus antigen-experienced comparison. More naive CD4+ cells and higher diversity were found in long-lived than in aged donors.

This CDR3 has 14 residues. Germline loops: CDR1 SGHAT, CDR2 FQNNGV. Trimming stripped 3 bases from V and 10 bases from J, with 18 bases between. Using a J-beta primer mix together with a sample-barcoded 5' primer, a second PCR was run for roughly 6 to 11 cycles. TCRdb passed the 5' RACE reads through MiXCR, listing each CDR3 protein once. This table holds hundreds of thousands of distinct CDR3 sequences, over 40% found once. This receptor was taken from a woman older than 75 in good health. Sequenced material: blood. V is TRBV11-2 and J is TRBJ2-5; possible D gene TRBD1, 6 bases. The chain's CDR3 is CASSLHYGGGIQYF. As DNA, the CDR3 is TGTGCCAGCAGCTTGCACTATGGGGGCGGCATCCAGTACTTC.